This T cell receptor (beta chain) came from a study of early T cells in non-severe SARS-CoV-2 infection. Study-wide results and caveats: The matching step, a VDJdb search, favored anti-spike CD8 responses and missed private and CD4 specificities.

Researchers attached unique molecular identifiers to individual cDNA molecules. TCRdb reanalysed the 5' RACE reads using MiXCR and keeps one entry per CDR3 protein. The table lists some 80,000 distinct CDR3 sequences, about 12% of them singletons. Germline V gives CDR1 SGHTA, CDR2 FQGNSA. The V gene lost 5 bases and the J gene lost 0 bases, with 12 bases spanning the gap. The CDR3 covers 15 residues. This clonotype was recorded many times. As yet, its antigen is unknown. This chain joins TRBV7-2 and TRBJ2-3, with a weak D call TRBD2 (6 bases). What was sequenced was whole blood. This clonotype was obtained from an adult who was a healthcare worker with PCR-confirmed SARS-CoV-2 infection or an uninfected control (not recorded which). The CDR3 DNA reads TGTGCCAGCAGCCCGGACTACCTTAGCACAGATACGCAGTATTTT. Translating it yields CASSPDYLSTDTQYF.